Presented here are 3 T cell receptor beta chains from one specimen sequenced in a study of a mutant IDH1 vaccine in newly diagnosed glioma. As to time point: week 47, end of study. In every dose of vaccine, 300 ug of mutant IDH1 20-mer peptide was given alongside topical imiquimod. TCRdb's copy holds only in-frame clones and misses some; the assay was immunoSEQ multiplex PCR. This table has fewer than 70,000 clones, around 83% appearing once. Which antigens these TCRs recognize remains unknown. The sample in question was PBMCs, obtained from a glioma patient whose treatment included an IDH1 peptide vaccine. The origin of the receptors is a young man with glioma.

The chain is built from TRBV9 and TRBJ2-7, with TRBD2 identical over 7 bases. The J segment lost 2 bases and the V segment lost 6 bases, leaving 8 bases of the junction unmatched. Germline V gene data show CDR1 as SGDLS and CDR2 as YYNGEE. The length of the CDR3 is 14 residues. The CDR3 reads CASTLGGDPYEQYF. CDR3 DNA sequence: TGTGCCAGCACCCTGGGAGGGGACCCCTACGAGCAGTACTTC.

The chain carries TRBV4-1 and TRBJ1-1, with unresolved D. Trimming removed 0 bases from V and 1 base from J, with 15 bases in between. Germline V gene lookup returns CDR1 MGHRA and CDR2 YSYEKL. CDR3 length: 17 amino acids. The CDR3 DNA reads TGCGCCAGCAGCCAAGAGGTTTCCAGGCTCCGGAACACTGAAGCTTTCTTT. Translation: CASSQEVSRLRNTEAFF.

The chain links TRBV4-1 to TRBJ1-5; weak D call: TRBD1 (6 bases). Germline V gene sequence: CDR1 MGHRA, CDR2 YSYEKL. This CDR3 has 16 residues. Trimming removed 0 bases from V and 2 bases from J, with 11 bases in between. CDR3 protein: CASSQDSGVGNQPQHF. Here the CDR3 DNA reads TGCGCCAGCAGCCAAGACTCAGGGGTGGGCAATCAGCCCCAGCATTTT.